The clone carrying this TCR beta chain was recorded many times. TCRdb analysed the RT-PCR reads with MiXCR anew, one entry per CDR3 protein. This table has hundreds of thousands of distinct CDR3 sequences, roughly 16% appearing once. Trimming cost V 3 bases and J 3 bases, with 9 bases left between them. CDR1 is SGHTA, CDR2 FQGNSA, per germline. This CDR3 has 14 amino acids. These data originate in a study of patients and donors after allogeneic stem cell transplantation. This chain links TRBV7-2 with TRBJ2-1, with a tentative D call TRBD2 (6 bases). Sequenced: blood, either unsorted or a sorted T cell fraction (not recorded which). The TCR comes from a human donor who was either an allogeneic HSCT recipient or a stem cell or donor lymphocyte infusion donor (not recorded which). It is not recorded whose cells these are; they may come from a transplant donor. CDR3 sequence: CASSLRGLYNEQFF. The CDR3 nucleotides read TGTGCCAGCAGCTTGCGGGGACTCTACAATGAGCAGTTCTTC. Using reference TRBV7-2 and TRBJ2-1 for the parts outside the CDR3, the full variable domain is GAGVSQSPSNKVTEKGKDVELRCDPISGHTALYWYRQSLGQGLEFLIYFQGNSAPDKSGLPSDRFSAERTGGSVSTLTIQRTQQEDSAVYLCASSLRGLYNEQFFGPGTRLTVL.